These T cell receptor beta chains were read from a single sample in a study of radiation and T cells in renal cell carcinoma. The method was immunoSEQ multiplex PCR; TCRdb's version includes in-frame clones alone and lacks a portion of them. The sample holds 70,000 to 95,000 clones, 70% to 85% seen once. This material consisted of blood, taken from a patient whose treatment included radiotherapy and nephrectomy. These receptors originate from a man between 60 and 70 years old with renal cell carcinoma. CDR3s include the opening cysteine and the closing phenylalanine or tryptophan. D genes are given only for firm matches. Some rows have no size entry. The others give once, few or many, or a class for an expanded clone.

abundance: -
j_gene: TRBJ2-7
v_gene: TRBV4-2
d_gene: TRBD1
CDR3aa: CASSQPRTGEDEQYF
CDR3nt: TGTGCCAGCAGCCAGCCAAGGACAGGGGAGGACGAGCAGTACTTC

abundance: once
j_gene: TRBJ1-2
v_gene: TRBV29-1
d_gene: TRBD1
CDR3aa: CSGLTGAGTYGYTF
CDR3nt: TGCAGCGGCCTGACAGGGGCCGGGACCTATGGCTACACCTTC

abundance: -
j_gene: TRBJ2-1
v_gene: TRBV11-2
d_gene: -
CDR3aa: CASSLVNEQFF
CDR3nt: TGTGCCAGCAGCTTGGTCAATGAGCAGTTCTTC

abundance: -
j_gene: TRBJ1-3
v_gene: TRBV10-1
d_gene: -
CDR3aa: CASSRTTGNTIYF
CDR3nt: TGCGCCAGCAGTCGAACAACTGGAAACACCATATATTTT

abundance: -
j_gene: TRBJ2-5
v_gene: TRBV5-8
d_gene: TRBD2
CDR3aa: CASSSGLGETQYF
CDR3nt: TGTGCCAGCAGTTCAGGACTAGGAGAGACCCAGTACTTC

abundance: -
j_gene: TRBJ2-4
v_gene: TRBV7-2
d_gene: TRBD1
CDR3aa: CASSLQGAAKNIQYF
CDR3nt: TGTGCCAGCAGCTTACAGGGGGCTGCCAAAAACATTCAGTACTTC

abundance: -
j_gene: TRBJ1-2
v_gene: TRBV27
d_gene: TRBD1
CDR3aa: CASSFKDRGFGYTF
CDR3nt: TGTGCCAGCAGTTTCAAGGACAGGGGGTTTGGCTACACCTTC

abundance: -
j_gene: TRBJ2-2
v_gene: TRBV19
d_gene: -
CDR3aa: CASSSRFAGGTNTGELFF
CDR3nt: TGTGCCAGTAGTAGTAGGTTCGCGGGCGGGACGAACACCGGGGAGCTGTTTTTT

abundance: -
j_gene: TRBJ1-4
v_gene: TRBV30
d_gene: -
CDR3aa: CAWRETNEKLFF
CDR3nt: TGTGCCTGGAGGGAGACCAATGAAAAACTGTTTTTT

abundance: -
j_gene: TRBJ2-3
v_gene: TRBV13
d_gene: -
CDR3aa: CASSLYTSRQSDTQYF
CDR3nt: TGTGCCAGCAGCTTATACACTAGCAGACAATCAGATACGCAGTATTTT

abundance: -
j_gene: TRBJ1-1
v_gene: TRBV4-2
d_gene: -
CDR3aa: CASSHIRGEVGTEAFF
CDR3nt: TGTGCCAGCAGCCACATTAGAGGGGAGGTTGGCACTGAAGCTTTCTTT

abundance: once
j_gene: TRBJ2-3
v_gene: TRBV6-1
d_gene: -
CDR3aa: CASSGAVSTDTQYF
CDR3nt: TGTGCCAGCAGTGGCGCAGTTAGCACAGATACGCAGTATTTT

abundance: -
j_gene: TRBJ2-5
v_gene: TRBV7-9
d_gene: -
CDR3aa: CASSFSQGRETQYF
CDR3nt: TGTGCCAGCAGCTTCTCCCAGGGTAGAGAGACCCAGTACTTC

abundance: medium-sized
j_gene: TRBJ1-3
v_gene: TRBV19
d_gene: -
CDR3aa: CASTSMQESSGNTIYF
CDR3nt: TGTGCCAGTACATCCATGCAGGAGAGCTCTGGAAACACCATATATTTT

abundance: once
j_gene: TRBJ1-5
v_gene: TRBV6-6
d_gene: TRBD1
CDR3aa: CASSYVQGGNQPQHF
CDR3nt: TGTGCCAGCAGTTACGTACAGGGGGGCAATCAGCCCCAGCATTTT

abundance: -
j_gene: TRBJ1-2
v_gene: TRBV18
d_gene: -
CDR3aa: CASSPSTDLSYGYTF
CDR3nt: TGTGCCAGCTCACCCTCGACGGATCTCAGCTATGGCTACACCTTC

abundance: few
j_gene: TRBJ1-1
v_gene: TRBV7-9
d_gene: -
CDR3aa: CASTRRWGPRAEAFF
CDR3nt: TGTGCCAGCACCCGGAGGTGGGGGCCCAGGGCTGAAGCTTTCTTT

abundance: few
j_gene: TRBJ2-1
v_gene: TRBV19
d_gene: TRBD2
CDR3aa: CASSMGLAGVKRNEQFF
CDR3nt: TGTGCCAGTAGTATGGGACTAGCGGGAGTGAAGCGGAATGAGCAGTTCTTC

abundance: once
j_gene: TRBJ1-5
v_gene: TRBV11-2
d_gene: TRBD1
CDR3aa: CASSLVEGAQPQHF
CDR3nt: TGTGCCAGCAGCTTAGTAGAGGGGGCTCAGCCCCAGCATTTT

abundance: -
j_gene: TRBJ2-3
v_gene: TRBV5-1
d_gene: TRBD2
CDR3aa: CASSLDAGVSTDTQYF
CDR3nt: TGCGCCAGCAGCTTGGATGCGGGAGTAAGCACAGATACGCAGTATTTT

abundance: -
j_gene: TRBJ2-4
v_gene: TRBV10-3
d_gene: -
CDR3aa: CAMDPGPVWAKNIQYF
CDR3nt: TGTGCCATGGATCCGGGACCCGTTTGGGCCAAAAACATTCAGTACTTC

abundance: few
j_gene: TRBJ2-2
v_gene: TRBV6-6
d_gene: TRBD2
CDR3aa: CATLMSGRAGGELFF
CDR3nt: TGTGCCACTCTAATGAGCGGGAGGGCCGGCGGGGAGCTGTTTTTT

abundance: -
j_gene: TRBJ2-1
v_gene: TRBV7-2
d_gene: -
CDR3aa: CASNLGSGFYNEQFF
CDR3nt: TGTGCCAGCAACTTGGGCTCCGGGTTTTACAATGAGCAGTTCTTC

abundance: -
j_gene: TRBJ2-1
v_gene: TRBV7-2
d_gene: TRBD2
CDR3aa: CASRASGSKGEQFF
CDR3nt: TGTGCCAGCAGGGCTAGCGGGAGTAAAGGTGAGCAGTTCTTC

abundance: once
j_gene: TRBJ2-3
v_gene: TRBV10-1
d_gene: -
CDR3aa: CASSSGAFTSTDTQYF
CDR3nt: TGCGCCAGCAGTAGCGGAGCCTTTACTAGCACAGATACGCAGTATTTT

abundance: -
j_gene: TRBJ2-2
v_gene: TRBV27
d_gene: TRBD2
CDR3aa: CASNPSGRTGELFF
CDR3nt: TGTGCCAGCAATCCTAGCGGGAGGACCGGGGAGCTGTTTTTT

abundance: -
j_gene: TRBJ2-2
v_gene: TRBV4-1
d_gene: -
CDR3aa: CASSQDTRNTGELFF
CDR3nt: TGCGCCAGCAGCCAAGATACGAGAAACACCGGGGAGCTGTTTTTT

abundance: -
j_gene: TRBJ2-5
v_gene: TRBV20-1
d_gene: -
CDR3aa: CSAWGAETQYF
CDR3nt: TGCAGTGCTTGGGGAGCGGAGACCCAGTACTTC

abundance: -
j_gene: TRBJ2-7
v_gene: TRBV29-1
d_gene: -
CDR3aa: CSVEVSGRRFGKTSYEQYF
CDR3nt: TGCAGCGTTGAAGTATCGGGACGCCGGTTCGGGAAGACTTCCTACGAGCAGTACTTC

abundance: -
j_gene: TRBJ2-1
v_gene: TRBV29-1
d_gene: -
CDR3aa: CSVEDRGGGSYNEQFF
CDR3nt: TGCAGCGTTGAAGATCGGGGAGGGGGCTCCTACAATGAGCAGTTCTTC

abundance: -
j_gene: TRBJ2-5
v_gene: TRBV5-1
d_gene: -
CDR3aa: CASSFGETQYF
CDR3nt: TGCGCCAGCAGCTTCGGGGAGACCCAGTACTTC